The 5 T cell receptor beta chains below all came from one sample that was sequenced in a study of shared clonotypes between healthy human individuals. TCRdb's copy holds only in-frame clones and misses some; the assay was immunoSEQ multiplex PCR. This sample has about a million clones, with around 77% found just once. Sequences were obtained from memory CD4+ T cells from PBMCs. The subset here: CD45RA-negative fraction. The origin of the receptors is a man younger than 35 in good health. Some clones in this sample may be carry-over from other donors' samples.

V and J are TRBV5-6 and TRBJ1-3; the D is unclear. V gave up 3 bases and J gave up 1 base, with 11 bases separating them. Germline CDR1 and CDR2: SGHDT and YYEEEE. CDR3 length: 15 amino acids. The CDR3 coding sequence is TGTGCCAGCAGCTCACCCTCGGATTCTGGAAACACCATATATTTT. It specifies CASSSPSDSGNTIYF.

The V gene is TRBV10-3, the J gene TRBJ1-1; D ambiguous. The V gene's germline CDR1 is ENHRY and CDR2 SYGVKD. The CDR3 has 14 residues. V shed 3 bases and J shed 1 base, with 9 bases lying between them. CDR3 nucleotides: TGTGCCATCAGTGACCGGGCTACGAACACTGAAGCTTTCTTT. It translates to CAISDRATNTEAFF.

The chain joins TRBV5-1 to TRBJ1-2, with D unresolved. Between the trimmed V and J ends, which lost 2 bases and 4 bases, there was a span of 12 bases. In germline, CDR1 is SGHRS, CDR2 YFSETQ. CDR3 length: 14 residues. The CDR3 sequence: CASSLDRTFYGYTF. DNA for the CDR3: TGCGCCAGCAGCTTAGATAGGACGTTCTATGGCTACACCTTC. Looking up the rest from reference TRBV5-1 and TRBJ1-2 gives the full variable domain: KAGVTQTPRYLIKTRGQQVTLSCSPISGHRSVSWYQQTPGQGLQFLFEYFSETQRNKGNFPGRFSGRQFSNSRSEMNVSTLELGDSALYLCASSLDRTFYGYTFGSGTRLTVV.

This chain joins TRBV2 and TRBJ2-1; D is perhaps TRBD1 (6 bases). Germline V gives CDR1 SNHLY, CDR2 FYNNEI. The V gene lost 0 bases and the J gene lost 6 bases, with 12 bases spanning the gap. CDR3 length: 15 amino acids. The chain's CDR3 is CASSEAGPGVNEQFF. DNA of the CDR3: TGTGCCAGCAGTGAAGCGGGACCAGGGGTCAATGAGCAGTTCTTC. Full variable domain (remainder filled in from reference TRBV2 and TRBJ2-1): EPEVTQTPSHQVTQMGQEVILRCVPISNHLYFYWYRQILGQKVEFLVSFYNNEISEKSEIFDDQFSVERPDGSNFTLKIRSTKLEDSAMYFCASSEAGPGVNEQFFGPGTRLTVL.

The chain employs TRBV7-9 and TRBJ2-4; 14 nucleotides align to TRBD2. Germline V lookup: CDR1 SEHNR, CDR2 FQNEAQ (reference sequence). The trim removed 5 bases at V and 6 bases at J, leaving 12 bases unmatched. The CDR3 spans 18 residues. The CDR3 DNA is TGTGCCAGCAGCCGCTGGACTAGCGGGGGGCTTAGCGGAAACATTCAGTACTTC. Encoded protein: CASSRWTSGGLSGNIQYF.